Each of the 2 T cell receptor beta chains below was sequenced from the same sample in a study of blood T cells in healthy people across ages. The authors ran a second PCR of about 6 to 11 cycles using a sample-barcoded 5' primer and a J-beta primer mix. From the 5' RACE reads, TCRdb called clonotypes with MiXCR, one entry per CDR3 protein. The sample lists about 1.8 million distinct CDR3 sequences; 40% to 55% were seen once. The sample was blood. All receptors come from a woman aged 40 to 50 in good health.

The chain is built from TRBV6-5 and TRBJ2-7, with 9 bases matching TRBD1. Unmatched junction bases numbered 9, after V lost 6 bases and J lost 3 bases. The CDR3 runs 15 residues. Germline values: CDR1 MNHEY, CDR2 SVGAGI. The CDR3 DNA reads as TGTGCCAGCAGAGCGAACAGGGGGCCCAACTACGAGCAGTACTTC. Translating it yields CASRANRGPNYEQYF.

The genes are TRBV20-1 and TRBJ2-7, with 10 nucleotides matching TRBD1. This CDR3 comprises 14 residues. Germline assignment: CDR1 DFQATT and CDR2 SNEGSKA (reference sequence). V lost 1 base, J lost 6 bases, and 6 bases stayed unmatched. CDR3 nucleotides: TGCAGTGCTAGAGCCAGGGACAGGGGCTGCGAGCAGTACTTC. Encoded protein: CSARARDRGCEQYF.